The 5 T cell receptor beta chains listed next were all sequenced from one sample in a study of blood T cells in healthy people across ages. Sample-barcoded 5' priming and a J-beta primer mix drove a second PCR of 7 to 11 cycles. TCRdb passed the 5' RACE reads through MiXCR, listing each CDR3 protein once. The sample carries approximately 1,000,000 distinct CDR3 sequences, 45% recorded once. The sample comprised blood. The source of these receptors is a woman aged 60 to 75 in good health.

This clonotype has just a few counts. The chain links TRBV6-5 to TRBJ2-7; 10 bases map to TRBD2. CDR1 MNHEY and CDR2 SVGAGI come from the germline V gene. This CDR3 is built from 12 residues. CDR3 bases: TGTGCTAGCGGGAGGAACACCTACGAGCAGTACTTC. It translates to CASGRNTYEQYF.

As concerns this clonotype: At one end the junction does not follow the germline gene, possibly because of a read error. The CDR3 loop is CTSSLRGSSYNEQFF. The CDR3 DNA is TGTACCAGCAGCTTACGGGGGAGCTCCTACAATGAGCAGTTCTTC. The rearrangement joins TRBV11-2 to TRBJ2-1; D perhaps matches TRBD2 (6 bases). Germline CDR1 reads SGHAT; CDR2 reads FQNNGV. The CDR3 has 15 amino acids.

The chain couples TRBV4-1 to TRBJ1-4; D ambiguous. Trimming took 4 bases from V and 12 from J, leaving 15 bases between them. Germline V gene data show CDR1 as MGHRA and CDR2 as YSYEKL. The CDR3 sequence is 13 residues long. The CDR3 DNA is TGCGCCAGCAGCCGATACAGCCCTGCGGAACTGTTTTTT. Translation: CASSRYSPAELFF.

The rearrangement joins TRBV29-1 to TRBJ1-1, with TRBD1 identical over 7 bases. Trimming cost V 6 bases and J 1 base; bases outside gene matches: 5. This CDR3 has 13 amino acids. Germline CDR1 and CDR2: SQVTM and ANQGSEA. The CDR3 here is CSVPGQTNTEAFF. The DNA for the CDR3 is TGCAGCGTCCCGGGACAGACGAACACTGAAGCTTTCTTT.

The CDR3 region is CASSFASGSPSGNEQFF. The CDR3 nucleotides are TGTGCCAGCAGCTTTGCTAGCGGGAGCCCCTCGGGAAATGAGCAGTTCTTC. The chain combines TRBV11-1 with TRBJ2-1; 10 bases map to TRBD2. CDR1 is SGHAT and CDR2 is FQDESV in the germline V gene (reference sequence). Trimming at V came to 3 bases and at J to 7 bases, leaving 12 bases not matched to a gene. The CDR3 length is 17 residues.